This is a list of T cell receptor beta chains from one sample in a study of T cell responses to AZD1222 COVID-19 vaccine. TCRdb keeps only in-frame clones here, not all; method: immunoSEQ multiplex PCR. The sample shows 80,000 to 95,000 clones, just under 90% of them seen only once. This specimen consisted of peripheral blood, obtained on day 0 of MenACWY control vaccination. The receptor set was obtained from an adult in good health. The CDR3 runs from the conserved cysteine through the conserved F or W.

j_gene | v_gene | CDR3aa
TRBJ1-3 | TRBV5-1 | CASSLDTNSGNTIYF
TRBJ2-3 | TRBV6-2/TRBV6-3 | CASSYGGLTDTQYF
TRBJ2-5 | TRBV5-4 | CASSVASLKETQYF
TRBJ1-1 | TRBV10-3 | CAISRGSGTEAFF
TRBJ1-1 | TRBV6-4 | CATPEQGGTEAFF
TRBJ2-2 | TRBV28 | CASTGQGQRGELFF
TRBJ1-2 | TRBV11-2 | CASSVSGGKGYTF
TRBJ1-4 | TRBV19 | CASSMRGGEKLFF
TRBJ1-2 | TRBV27 | CASGFNYGYTF
TRBJ1-4 | TRBV7-2 | CASTPTRAGEKLFF
TRBJ1-5 | TRBV19 | CATKAAGGPNQPQHF
TRBJ2-3 | TRBV5-1 | CASSLGRADTQYF
TRBJ2-7 | TRBV27 | CASSSPRGVEYF
TRBJ1-1 | TRBV29-1 | CSVAVASWFGAFF
TRBJ2-5 | TRBV6-2/TRBV6-3 | CASSYTRGERETQYF
TRBJ1-4 | TRBV28 | CASSLGGAQTEKLFF
TRBJ1-6 | TRBV10-3 | CAIRSREDNSPLHF
TRBJ2-5 | TRBV2 | CASREGETQYF
TRBJ1-4 | TRBV6-5 | CASRPGGAGEKLFF
TRBJ2-5 | TRBV6-1 | CASSDRGTRETQYF
TRBJ1-1 | TRBV6-2/TRBV6-3 | CASSYLWTEAFF
TRBJ1-4 | TRBV30 | CAWGWGNEKLFF
TRBJ2-3 | TRBV19 | CASSPTPGLTTDTQYF
TRBJ2-7 | TRBV10-3 | CAHSGTDSYEQYF
TRBJ1-6 | TRBV14 | CASSQTGRDNSPLHF
TRBJ2-5 | TRBV12-3/TRBV12-4 | CASTPGGGETQYF
TRBJ1-1 | TRBV3-1/TRBV3-2 | CASSQAGLGSGNTEAFF
TRBJ1-2 | TRBV29-1 | CSVDPGTGNNYGYTF
TRBJ1-2 | TRBV4-3 | CASSQDIAGAGGYTF
TRBJ2-2 | TRBV19 | CASKSPGGRNTGELFF
TRBJ2-5 | TRBV6-5 | CASSYGTGVGETQYF
TRBJ2-3 | TRBV18 | CASSPPSSGGPGTQYF
TRBJ2-1 | TRBV5-4 | CASNGRDYEQFF
TRBJ1-1 | TRBV6-6 | CASSFLGGTEAFF
TRBJ1-4 | TRBV7-9 | CASSPGQGYEKLFF
TRBJ1-1 | TRBV7-2 | CASLRSRTGNTEAFF
TRBJ2-3 | TRBV4-3 | CASSQLTSGGAADTQYF
TRBJ2-7 | TRBV19 | CASRDRAAYEQYF
TRBJ1-3 | TRBV7-9 | CASSPGTVTYSGNTIYF
TRBJ1-1 | TRBV7-3 | CASSPSGVLDTEAFF
TRBJ2-3 | TRBV7-9 | CASSLAFGQYTQYF
TRBJ1-1 | TRBV5-4 | CASSLAGRRTEAFF